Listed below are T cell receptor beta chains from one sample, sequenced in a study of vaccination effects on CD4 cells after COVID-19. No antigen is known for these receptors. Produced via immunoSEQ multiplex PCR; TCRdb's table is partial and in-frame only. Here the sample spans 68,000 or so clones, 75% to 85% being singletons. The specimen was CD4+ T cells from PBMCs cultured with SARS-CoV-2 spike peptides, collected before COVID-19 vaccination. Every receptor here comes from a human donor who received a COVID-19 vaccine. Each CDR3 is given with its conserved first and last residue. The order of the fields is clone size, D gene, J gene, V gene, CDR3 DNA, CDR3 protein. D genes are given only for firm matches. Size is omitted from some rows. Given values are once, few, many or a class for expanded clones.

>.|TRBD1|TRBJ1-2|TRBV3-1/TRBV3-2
TGTGCCAGCAGCCAAGATGGGACAGGGGCCTATGGCTACACCTTC
CASSQDGTGAYGYTF
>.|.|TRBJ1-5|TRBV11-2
TGTGCCAGCAGCAGGACAGCCAATCAGCCCCAGCATTTT
CASSRTANQPQHF
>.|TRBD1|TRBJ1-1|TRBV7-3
TGTGCCAGCAGCGTAGGACAGGGAACTGAAGCTTTCTTT
CASSVGQGTEAFF
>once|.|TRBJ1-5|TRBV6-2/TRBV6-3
TGTGCCAGCAGTTACTCGGACCGCTTCAATCAGCCCCAGCATTTT
CASSYSDRFNQPQHF
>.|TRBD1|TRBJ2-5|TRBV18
TGTGCCAGCTCACAACGAGGACAGGGCCAAGAGACCCAGTACTTC
CASSQRGQGQETQYF
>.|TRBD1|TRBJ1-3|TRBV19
TGTGCCAGTAGCAAACAGGGGACTGGAAACACCATATATTTT
CASSKQGTGNTIYF
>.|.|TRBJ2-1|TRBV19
TGTGCCAGTAGTGAAATTGCGGGCCCTTCGGGTGAGCAGTTCTTC
CASSEIAGPSGEQFF
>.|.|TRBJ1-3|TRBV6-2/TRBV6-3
TGTGCCAGCAGTTACGCCGGGTCTGGAAACACCATATATTTT
CASSYAGSGNTIYF
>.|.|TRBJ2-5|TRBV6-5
TGTGCCAGCAGTTACTCAGGGGCCAAGACCCAGTACTTC
CASSYSGAKTQYF
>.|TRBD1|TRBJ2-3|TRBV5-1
TGCGCCAGCAGACAACAGGGGTCGGCAGATACGCAGTATTTT
CASRQQGSADTQYF
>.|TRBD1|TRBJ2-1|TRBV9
TGTGCCAGCAGCGTAGCTACGGGACAGGGATTATACAATGAGCAGTTCTTC
CASSVATGQGLYNEQFF